This T cell receptor (beta chain) derives from a study of vaccination and CD4 T cells after COVID-19. Looking at the study overall: Post-COVID draws followed diagnosis by a median roughly 93 days (range 35 to 161).

Described treatment: approximately nine-day PBMC culture with coronavirus spike peptide pools or control peptides (ViraFEST assay). In this sample, this clonotype turned up many times. The target antigen is unknown. The assay that was used to sequence DNA from cultured CD4+ T cells was the Oncomine TCR Beta short-read assay. One entry per CDR3 protein results from TCRdb running MiXCR on the PCR reads. The sample consists of about 4,500 distinct CDR3 sequences, 22% of them appearing once. The CDR3 runs to 16 residues. The germline V gene encodes CDR1 SGHVS and CDR2 FNYEAQ. The V segment lost 4 bases and the J segment 2 bases; nucleotides outside the gene matches: 4.

Material: CD4+ T cells from blood, cultured in vitro, obtained after SARS-CoV-2 vaccination. The TCR was taken from a human donor who had recovered from COVID-19. The rearrangement links TRBV7-6 to TRBJ2-1, with 11 bases lining up with TRBD2. The chain's CDR3 is CASSSRLAGPYNEQFF. DNA of the CDR3: TGTGCCAGCAGCTCTCGACTAGCGGGGCCCTACAATGAGCAGTTCTTC.